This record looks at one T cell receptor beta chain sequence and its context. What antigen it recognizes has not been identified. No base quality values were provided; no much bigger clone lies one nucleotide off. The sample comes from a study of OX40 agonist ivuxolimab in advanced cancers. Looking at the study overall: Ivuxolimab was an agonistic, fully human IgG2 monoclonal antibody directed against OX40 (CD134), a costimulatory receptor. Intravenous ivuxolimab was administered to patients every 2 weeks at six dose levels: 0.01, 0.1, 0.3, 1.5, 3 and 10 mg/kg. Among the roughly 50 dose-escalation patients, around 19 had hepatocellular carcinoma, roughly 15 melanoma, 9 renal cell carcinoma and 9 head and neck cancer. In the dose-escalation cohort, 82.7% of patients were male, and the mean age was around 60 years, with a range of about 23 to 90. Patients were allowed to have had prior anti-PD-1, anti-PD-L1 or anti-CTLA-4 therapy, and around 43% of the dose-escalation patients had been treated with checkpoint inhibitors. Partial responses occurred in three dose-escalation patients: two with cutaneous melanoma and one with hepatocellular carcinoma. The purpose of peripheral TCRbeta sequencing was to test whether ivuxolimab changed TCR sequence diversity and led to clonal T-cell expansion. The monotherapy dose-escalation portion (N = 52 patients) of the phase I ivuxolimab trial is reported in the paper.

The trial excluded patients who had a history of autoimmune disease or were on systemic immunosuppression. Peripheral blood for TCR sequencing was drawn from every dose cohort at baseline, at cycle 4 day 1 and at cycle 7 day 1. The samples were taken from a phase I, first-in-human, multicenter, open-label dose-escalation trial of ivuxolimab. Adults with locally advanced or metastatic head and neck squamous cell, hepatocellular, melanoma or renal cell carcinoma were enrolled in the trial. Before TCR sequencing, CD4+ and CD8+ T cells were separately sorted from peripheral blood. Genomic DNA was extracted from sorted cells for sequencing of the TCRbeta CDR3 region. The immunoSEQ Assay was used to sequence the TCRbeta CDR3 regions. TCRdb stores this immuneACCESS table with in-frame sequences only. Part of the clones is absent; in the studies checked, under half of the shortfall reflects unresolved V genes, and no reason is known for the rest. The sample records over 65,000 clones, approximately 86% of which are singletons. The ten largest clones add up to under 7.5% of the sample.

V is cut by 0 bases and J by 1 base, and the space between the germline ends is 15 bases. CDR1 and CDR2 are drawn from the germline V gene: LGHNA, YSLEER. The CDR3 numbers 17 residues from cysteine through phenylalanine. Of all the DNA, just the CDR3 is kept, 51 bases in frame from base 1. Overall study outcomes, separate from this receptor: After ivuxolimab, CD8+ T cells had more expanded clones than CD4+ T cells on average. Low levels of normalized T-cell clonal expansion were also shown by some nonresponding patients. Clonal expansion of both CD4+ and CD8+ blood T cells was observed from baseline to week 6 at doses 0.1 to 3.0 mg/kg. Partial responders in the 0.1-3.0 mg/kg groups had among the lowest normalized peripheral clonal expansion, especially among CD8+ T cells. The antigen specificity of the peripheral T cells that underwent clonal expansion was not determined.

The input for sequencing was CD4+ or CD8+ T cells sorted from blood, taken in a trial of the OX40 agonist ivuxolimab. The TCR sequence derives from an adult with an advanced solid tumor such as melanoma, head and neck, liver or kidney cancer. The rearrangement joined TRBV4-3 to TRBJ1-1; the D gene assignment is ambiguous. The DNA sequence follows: TGCGCCAGCAGCCAAGATTATTTTACGGGAGGGAACACTGAAGCTTTCTTT. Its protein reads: CASSQDYFTGGNTEAFF.